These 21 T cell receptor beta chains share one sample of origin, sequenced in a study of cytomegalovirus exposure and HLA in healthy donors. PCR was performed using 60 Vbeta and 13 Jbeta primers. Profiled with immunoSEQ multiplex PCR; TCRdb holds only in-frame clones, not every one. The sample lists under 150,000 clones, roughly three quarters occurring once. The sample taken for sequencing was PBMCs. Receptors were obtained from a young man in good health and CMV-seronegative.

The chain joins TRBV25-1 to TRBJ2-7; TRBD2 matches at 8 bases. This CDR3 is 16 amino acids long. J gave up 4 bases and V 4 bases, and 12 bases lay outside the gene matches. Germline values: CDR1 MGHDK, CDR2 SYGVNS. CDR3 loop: CASSGSSGQPLYEQYF. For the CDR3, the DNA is TGTGCCAGCAGTGGGTCTAGCGGGCAGCCCTTGTACGAGCAGTACTTC.

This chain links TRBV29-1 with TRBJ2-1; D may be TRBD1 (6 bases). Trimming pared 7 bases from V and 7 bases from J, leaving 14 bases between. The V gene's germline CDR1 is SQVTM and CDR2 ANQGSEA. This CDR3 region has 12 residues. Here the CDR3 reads CSGLGQTNEQFF. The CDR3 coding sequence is TGCAGCGGTCTCGGACAGACAAATGAGCAGTTCTTC.

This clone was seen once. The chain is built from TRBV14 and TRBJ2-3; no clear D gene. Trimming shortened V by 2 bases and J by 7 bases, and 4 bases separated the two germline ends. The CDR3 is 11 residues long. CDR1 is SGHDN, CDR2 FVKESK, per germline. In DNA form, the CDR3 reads TGTGCCAGCAGCCAATACAATACGCAGTATTTT. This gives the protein CASSQYNTQYF. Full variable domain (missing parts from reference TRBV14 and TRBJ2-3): EAGVTQFPSHSVIEKGQTVTLRCDPISGHDNLYWYRRVMGKEIKFLLHFVKESKQDESGMPNNRFLAERTGGTYSTLKVQPAELEDSGVYFCASSQYNTQYFGPGTRLTVL.

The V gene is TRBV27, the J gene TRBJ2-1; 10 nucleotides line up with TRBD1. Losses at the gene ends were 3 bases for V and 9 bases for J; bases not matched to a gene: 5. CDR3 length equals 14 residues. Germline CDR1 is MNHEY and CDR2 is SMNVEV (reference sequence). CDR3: CASSFGTGVGEQFF. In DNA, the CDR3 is TGTGCCAGCAGTTTCGGGACAGGGGTCGGTGAGCAGTTCTTC.

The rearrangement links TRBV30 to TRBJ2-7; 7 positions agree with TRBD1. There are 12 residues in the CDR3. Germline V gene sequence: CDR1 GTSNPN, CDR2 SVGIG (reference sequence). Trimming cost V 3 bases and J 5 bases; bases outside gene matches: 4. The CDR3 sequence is CAWSDRANEQYF. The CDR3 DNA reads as TGTGCCTGGAGCGACAGGGCTAACGAGCAGTACTTC.

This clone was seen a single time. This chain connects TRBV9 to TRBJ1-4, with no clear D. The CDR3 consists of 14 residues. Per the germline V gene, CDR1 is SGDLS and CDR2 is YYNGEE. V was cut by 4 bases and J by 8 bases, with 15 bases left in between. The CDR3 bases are TGTGCCAGCAGCCTTGGAGGGTTGGGGGAAAAACTGTTTTTT. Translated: CASSLGGLGEKLFF.

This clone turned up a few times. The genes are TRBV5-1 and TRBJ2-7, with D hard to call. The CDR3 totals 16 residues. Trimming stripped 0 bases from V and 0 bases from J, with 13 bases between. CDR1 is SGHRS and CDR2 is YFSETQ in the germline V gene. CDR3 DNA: TGCGCCAGCAGCTTGGTGTATGTCCGCAGCTCCTACGAGCAGTACTTC. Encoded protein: CASSLVYVRSSYEQYF.

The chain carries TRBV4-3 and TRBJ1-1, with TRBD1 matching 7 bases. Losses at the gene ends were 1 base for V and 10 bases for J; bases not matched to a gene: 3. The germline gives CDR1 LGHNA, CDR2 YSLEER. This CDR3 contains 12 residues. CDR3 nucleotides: TGCGCCAGCAGCCAAGCGAAGGGGGCAGCTTTCTTT. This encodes CASSQAKGAAFF.

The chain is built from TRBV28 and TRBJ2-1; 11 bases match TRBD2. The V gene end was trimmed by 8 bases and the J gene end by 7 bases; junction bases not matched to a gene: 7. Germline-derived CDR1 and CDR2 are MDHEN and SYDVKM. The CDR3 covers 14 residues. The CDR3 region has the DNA TGTGCCAGCTCACTAGCGGGGGTGATGAATGAGCAGTTCTTC. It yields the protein CASSLAGVMNEQFF.

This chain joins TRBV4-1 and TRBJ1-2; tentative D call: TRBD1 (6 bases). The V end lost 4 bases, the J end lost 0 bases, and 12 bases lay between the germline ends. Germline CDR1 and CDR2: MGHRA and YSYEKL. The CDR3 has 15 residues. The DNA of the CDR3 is TGCGCCAGCAGCCCGCAACAGGGACCTAACTATGGCTACACCTTC. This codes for CASSPQQGPNYGYTF.

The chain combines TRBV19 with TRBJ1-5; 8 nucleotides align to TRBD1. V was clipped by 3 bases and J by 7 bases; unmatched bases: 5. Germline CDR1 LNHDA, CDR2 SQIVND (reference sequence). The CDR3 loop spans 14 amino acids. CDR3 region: CASSMDRAGQPQHF. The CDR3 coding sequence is TGTGCCAGTAGTATGGACAGGGCGGGACAGCCCCAGCATTTT.

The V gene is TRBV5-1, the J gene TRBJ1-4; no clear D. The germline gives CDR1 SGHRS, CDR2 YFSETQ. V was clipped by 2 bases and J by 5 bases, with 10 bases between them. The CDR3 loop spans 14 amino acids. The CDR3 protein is CASSFISLNEKLFF. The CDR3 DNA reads TGCGCCAGCAGCTTTATTTCTTTAAATGAAAAACTGTTTTTT.

The CDR3 bases are TGTGCCAGCAGGAGCCGGGACAGGGGCTACGAGCAGTACTTC. Its protein is CASRSRDRGYEQYF. The chain joins TRBV5-6 to TRBJ2-7; 10 positions match TRBD1. V gave up 5 bases and J gave up 3 bases; unmatched junction bases: 5. The CDR3 length is 14 residues. Germline V lookup: CDR1 SGHDT, CDR2 YYEEEE.

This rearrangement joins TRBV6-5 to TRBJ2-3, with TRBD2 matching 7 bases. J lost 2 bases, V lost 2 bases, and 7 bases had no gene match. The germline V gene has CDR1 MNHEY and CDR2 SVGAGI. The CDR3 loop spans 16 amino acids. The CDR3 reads CASSYGSSGYTDTQYF. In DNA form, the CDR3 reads TGTGCCAGCAGTTACGGCTCTAGCGGATACACAGATACGCAGTATTTT.

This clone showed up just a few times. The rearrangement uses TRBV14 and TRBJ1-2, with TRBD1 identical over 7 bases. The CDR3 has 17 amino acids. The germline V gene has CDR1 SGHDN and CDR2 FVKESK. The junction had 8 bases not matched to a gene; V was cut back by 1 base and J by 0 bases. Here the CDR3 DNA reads TGTGCCAGCAGCCAAGTTGCACGGGACAGTCCTAACTATGGCTACACCTTC. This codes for CASSQVARDSPNYGYTF.

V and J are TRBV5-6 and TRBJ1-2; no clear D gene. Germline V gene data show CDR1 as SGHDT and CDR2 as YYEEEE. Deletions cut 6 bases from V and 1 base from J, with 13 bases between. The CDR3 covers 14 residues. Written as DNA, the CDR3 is TGTGCCAGCACCCCTCTGCCAGTTAACTATGGCTACACCTTC. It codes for CASTPLPVNYGYTF. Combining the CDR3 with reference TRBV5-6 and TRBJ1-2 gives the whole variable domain DAGVTQSPTHLIKTRGQQVTLRCSPKSGHDTVSWYQQALGQGPQFIFQYYEEEERQRGNFPDRFSGHQFPNYSSELNVNALLLGDSALYLCASTPLPVNYGYTFGSGTRLTVV.

DNA of the CDR3: TGTGCCAGCAGTTTAGACAGTGAATATGGCTACACCTTC. This encodes CASSLDSEYGYTF. J is TRBJ1-2 and V is TRBV27; D might be TRBD1 (5 bases). The germline V and J ends were trimmed by 2 bases and 5 bases, with 9 bases remaining between them. The CDR3 spans 13 residues. Germline CDR1 reads MNHEY; CDR2 reads SMNVEV (reference sequence).

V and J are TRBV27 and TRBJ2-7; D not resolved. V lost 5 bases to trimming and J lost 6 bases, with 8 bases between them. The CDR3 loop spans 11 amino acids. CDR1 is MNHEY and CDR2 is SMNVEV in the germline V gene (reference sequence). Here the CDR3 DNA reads TGTGCCAGCAGTCCGGGTGGCGAGCAGTACTTC. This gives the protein CASSPGGEQYF.

CDR3 sequence reads: CASSLEQGAHEKLFF. CDR3 DNA sequence: TGCGCCAGCAGCTTAGAACAGGGGGCTCATGAAAAACTGTTTTTT. This rearrangement joins TRBV5-1 to TRBJ1-4; TRBD1 matches at 9 bases. CDR1 SGHRS and CDR2 YFSETQ come from the germline V gene. The CDR3 loop spans 15 amino acids. J was trimmed by 6 bases and V by 2 bases; bases with no gene match: 5.

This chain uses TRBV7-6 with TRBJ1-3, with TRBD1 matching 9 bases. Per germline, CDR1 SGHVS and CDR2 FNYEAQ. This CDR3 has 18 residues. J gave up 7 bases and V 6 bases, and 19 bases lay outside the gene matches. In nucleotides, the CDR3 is TGTGCCAGCAGTTCCCGTAGACCGGGACAGGGTTTTAGGAACACCATATATTTT. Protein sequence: CASSSRRPGQGFRNTIYF.

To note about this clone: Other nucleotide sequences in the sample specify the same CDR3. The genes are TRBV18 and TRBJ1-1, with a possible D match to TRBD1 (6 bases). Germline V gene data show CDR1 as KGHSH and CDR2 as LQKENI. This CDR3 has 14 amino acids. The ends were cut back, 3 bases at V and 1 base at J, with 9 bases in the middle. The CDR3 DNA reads TGTGCCAGCTCACCGACGACAGGGAACACTGAAGCTTTCTTT. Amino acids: CASSPTTGNTEAFF. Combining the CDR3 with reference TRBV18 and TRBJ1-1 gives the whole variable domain NAGVMQNPRHLVRRRGQEARLRCSPMKGHSHVYWYRQLPEEGLKFMVYLQKENIIDESGMPKERFSAEFPKEGPSILRIQQVVRGDSAAYFCASSPTTGNTEAFFGQGTRLTVV.